This T cell receptor (beta chain) was profiled in a study of OX40 agonist ivuxolimab in advanced cancers. Turning to the overall study: Ivuxolimab was a fully human IgG2 agonistic monoclonal antibody targeting the costimulatory receptor OX40 (CD134). Intravenous ivuxolimab was administered to patients every 2 weeks at six dose levels: 0.01, 0.1, 0.3, 1.5, 3 and 10 mg/kg. Partial responses occurred in three dose-escalation patients, of whom one had hepatocellular carcinoma and two had cutaneous melanoma. Patients were allowed to have had prior anti-PD-1, anti-PD-L1 or anti-CTLA-4 therapy, and 30% to 40% of the dose-escalation patients had previously received checkpoint inhibitors. Peripheral TCRbeta sequencing was intended to test whether TCR sequence diversity was altered and clonal T-cell expansion was caused by ivuxolimab. The monotherapy dose-escalation portion (N = 52 patients) of the phase I ivuxolimab trial is reported in the paper. Of the approximately 54 dose-escalation patients, hepatocellular carcinoma was present in 19, melanoma in roughly 15, renal cell carcinoma in 9 and head and neck cancer in 9. In the dose-escalation cohort, 82.7% of patients were male, and the mean age was around 60 years with a range of about 20 to 80.

As to this clone: Its antigen is still unknown. Base qualities are not recorded, but no much larger clone differs from it by a single base.

What the work shows at the level of the full study, not this receptor alone: In the 0.1-3.0 mg/kg groups, partial responders were among the patients with the lowest normalized peripheral clonal expansion, particularly in CD8+ T cells. The antigen specificity of the clonally expanded peripheral T cells was not determined. Low levels of normalized T-cell clonal expansion were also seen in some patients who did not respond. At doses from 0.1 to 3.0 mg/kg, clonal expansion was seen in both CD4+ and CD8+ blood T cells between baseline and week 6. After ivuxolimab, more expanded clones were found on average in CD8+ T cells than in CD4+ T cells.

For sequencing of the TCRbeta CDR3 region, genomic DNA was extracted from the sorted cells. The immunoSEQ Assay was used to sequence the TCRbeta CDR3 regions. Here the immuneACCESS table is served through TCRdb, limited to in-frame sequences with V and J called. Missing clones are a known gap in these copies; in checked studies unresolved V genes cover under half, and the rest lacks a known reason. This sample has about 50,000 clones in its table, and about 87% of those were observed once. In total, the top ten clones hold approximately 11% of the sample. The trim is 3 bases for V and 4 bases for J, with a gap of 13 bases between the germline ends. From cysteine to phenylalanine, the CDR3 is 15 amino acids long. The kept DNA is CDR3 alone, 45 bases in frame from the first base. CDR1 LNHDA and CDR2 SQIVND are derived from the germline V gene (reference sequence). The trial excluded patients who had a history of autoimmune disease or were on systemic immunosuppression. In every dose cohort, peripheral blood was drawn for TCR sequencing at baseline, cycle 4 day 1, and cycle 7 day 1. Samples came from an open-label, multicenter, first-in-human phase I dose-escalation trial of ivuxolimab. Adults with locally advanced or metastatic head and neck squamous cell, hepatocellular, melanoma or renal cell carcinoma were enrolled in the trial. Before TCR sequencing, CD4+ T cells and CD8+ T cells were sorted from peripheral blood as separate populations.

The TCR was taken from an adult with an advanced solid tumor such as melanoma, head and neck, liver or kidney cancer. Sequencing was performed on CD4+ or CD8+ T cells sorted from blood, taken in a trial of the OX40 agonist ivuxolimab. This receptor chain uses TRBV19 and TRBJ1-3, and perhaps TRBD1 as D gene, on 6 matching bases. CDR3 protein: CASSIPTGFGNTIYF. The nucleotides read TGTGCCAGTAGTATTCCAACAGGGTTCGGAAACACCATATATTTT.